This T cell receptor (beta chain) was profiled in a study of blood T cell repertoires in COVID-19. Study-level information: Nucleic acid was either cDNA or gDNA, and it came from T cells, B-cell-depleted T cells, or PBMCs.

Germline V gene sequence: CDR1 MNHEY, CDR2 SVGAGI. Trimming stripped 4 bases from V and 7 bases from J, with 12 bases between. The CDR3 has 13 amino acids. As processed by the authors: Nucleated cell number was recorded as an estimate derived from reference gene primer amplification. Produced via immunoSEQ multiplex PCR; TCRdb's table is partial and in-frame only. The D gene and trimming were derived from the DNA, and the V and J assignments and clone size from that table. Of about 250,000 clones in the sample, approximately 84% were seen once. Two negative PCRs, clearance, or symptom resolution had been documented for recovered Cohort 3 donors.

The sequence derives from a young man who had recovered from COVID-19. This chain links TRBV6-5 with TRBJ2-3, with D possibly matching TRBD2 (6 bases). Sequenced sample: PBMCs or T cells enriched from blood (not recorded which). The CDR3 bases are TGTGCCAGCAGTTTACAGGAGGGTCATACGCAGTATTTT. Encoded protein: CASSLQEGHTQYF.